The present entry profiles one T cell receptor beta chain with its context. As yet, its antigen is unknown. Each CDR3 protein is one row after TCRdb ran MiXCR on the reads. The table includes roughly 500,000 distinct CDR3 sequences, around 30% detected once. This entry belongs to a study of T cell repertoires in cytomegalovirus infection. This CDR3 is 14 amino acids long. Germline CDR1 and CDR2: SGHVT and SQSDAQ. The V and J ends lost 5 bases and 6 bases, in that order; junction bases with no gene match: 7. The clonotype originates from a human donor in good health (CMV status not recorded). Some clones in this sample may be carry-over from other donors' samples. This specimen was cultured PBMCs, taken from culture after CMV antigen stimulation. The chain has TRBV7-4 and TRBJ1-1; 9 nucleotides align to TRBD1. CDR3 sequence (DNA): TGTGCCAGCAGCGCGGGACAGGGACTCTCTGAAGCTTTCTTT. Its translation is CASSAGQGLSEAFF.